These 30 T cell receptor beta chains originate from one sample sequenced in a study of blood T cell repertoires in COVID-19. The repertoire was sequenced with immunoSEQ multiplex PCR; TCRdb's copy has only in-frame clones and lacks some. The sample holds fewer than 350,000 clones, about 89% seen once. The sample comprised PBMCs or T cells enriched from blood (not recorded which). The receptors were sampled from a man aged 60-69 years who had recovered from COVID-19.

The J gene is TRBJ2-7, the V gene TRBV4-3, with D perhaps TRBD1 (6 bases). CDR3 length equals 16 residues. V was pared by 4 bases and J by 4 bases, with 20 bases between. Germline CDR1 is LGHNA and CDR2 is YSLEER. CDR3 in DNA: TGCGCCAGCAGCCCGGACAGTAGGACGACTGGGTACGAGCAGTACTTC. Its translation: CASSPDSRTTGYEQYF.

CDR3 sequence (DNA): TGTGCCAGCAGTTTCCTAGCGGGAGTGTCGTACAATGAGCAGTTCTTC. It translates to CASSFLAGVSYNEQFF. V gene TRBV28 combines with J gene TRBJ2-1; 10 bases are shared with TRBD2. The V and J ends lost 3 bases and 4 bases, in that order; junction bases with no gene match: 6. Germline loops: CDR1 MDHEN, CDR2 SYDVKM. The CDR3 is made up of 16 amino acids.

The rearrangement joins TRBV19 to TRBJ1-1; no clear D gene. CDR1 LNHDA and CDR2 SQIVND come from the germline V gene (reference sequence). V lost 9 bases and J 1 base, leaving 9 bases between the germline ends. The CDR3 is 12 amino acids. The CDR3 bases are TGTGCCAGCACCGACACGAACACTGAAGCTTTCTTT. This translates into CASTDTNTEAFF.

The chain has TRBV18 and TRBJ1-2; D is possibly TRBD1 (5 bases). The CDR3 runs to 19 residues. Germline lookup yields CDR1 KGHSH and CDR2 LQKENI. Trimming took 2 bases from V and 1 from J, leaving 23 bases between them. CDR3 DNA sequence: TGTGCCAGCTCACCATATGACAGATCCTTAGCTCTGGGTAACTATGGCTACACCTTC. Translating gives CASSPYDRSLALGNYGYTF.

The chain has TRBV7-3 and TRBJ2-7; TRBD1 matches 7 bases. The germline V gene has CDR1 SGHTA and CDR2 FQGTGA. CDR3 length: 14 residues. V shed 2 bases, J shed 3 bases, and the junction held 4 bases outside the gene matches. The CDR3 loop reads CASSLYWDSYEQYF. The DNA for the CDR3 is TGTGCCAGCAGCTTATATTGGGACAGCTACGAGCAGTACTTC.

V is TRBV18 and J is TRBJ1-2; 8 bases match TRBD1. V dropped 3 bases and J dropped 4; count of bases not matched to a gene: 4. The CDR3 is 14 amino acids. Germline lookup yields CDR1 KGHSH and CDR2 LQKENI. The CDR3 here is CASSPTGQGYGYTF. CDR3 bases: TGTGCCAGCTCACCCACAGGACAGGGCTATGGCTACACCTTC. The complete variable domain, with remaining parts taken from reference TRBV18 and TRBJ1-2, reads NAGVMQNPRHLVRRRGQEARLRCSPMKGHSHVYWYRQLPEEGLKFMVYLQKENIIDESGMPKERFSAEFPKEGPSILRIQQVVRGDSAAYFCASSPTGQGYGYTFGSGTRLTVV.

The CDR3, as DNA: TGTGCCAGCAGCAAGGGGTCTAGCGGGAGTTCTCTGACAGATACGCAGTATTTT. This translates into CASSKGSSGSSLTDTQYF. V usage is TRBV7-3 and J usage is TRBJ2-3; 10 nucleotides match TRBD2. The germline V gene has CDR1 SGHTA and CDR2 FQGTGA. Trimming at V came to 5 bases and at J to 3 bases, leaving 14 bases not matched to a gene. The CDR3 runs 18 residues.

The rearrangement links TRBV5-1 to TRBJ1-1; unclear D gene. The CDR3 runs to 14 residues. With 3 bases removed from V and 0 bases from J, the gap between germline ends came to 9 bases. In germline, CDR1 is SGHRS, CDR2 YFSETQ. This CDR3 is CASSSQSLNTEAFF. The CDR3 DNA follows: TGCGCCAGCAGCTCCCAGTCCCTGAACACTGAAGCTTTCTTT.

This clone was seen a few times. Other DNA sequences in the sample encode the same CDR3. CDR3 in DNA: TGCGCCAGCAGCCTGGCAGGACAAGGGAACACTGAAGCTTTCTTT. Amino acid sequence: CASSLAGQGNTEAFF. The rearrangement joins TRBV5-1 to TRBJ1-1; TRBD1 is a possible D gene (5 bases). The CDR3 contains 15 residues. Trimming cost V 4 bases and J 1 base, with 14 bases left between them. Germline lookup yields CDR1 SGHRS and CDR2 YFSETQ.

V usage is TRBV3-1 (or the pseudogene TRBV3-2) and J usage is TRBJ2-7; D might be TRBD2 (5 bases). The CDR3 runs 14 residues. Trimming took 2 bases from V and 3 from J, leaving 11 bases between them. Per the germline V gene, CDR1 is LGHDT and CDR2 is YNNKEL (reference sequence). In DNA, the CDR3 is TGTGCCAGCAGCCAAAATCTAGCTGGCTACGAGCAGTACTTC. Translated, it gives CASSQNLAGYEQYF.

The chain links TRBV7-2 to TRBJ1-4, with D maybe TRBD1 (6 bases). This CDR3 region has 14 residues. Germline CDR1 reads SGHTA; CDR2 reads FQGNSA. Trimming took 6 bases from V and 10 from J, leaving 18 bases between them. The CDR3 region is CASRPGQTRGKLFF. The CDR3 DNA reads TGTGCCAGCAGACCCGGACAGACTCGAGGAAAACTGTTTTTT.

The rearrangement links TRBV10-3 to TRBJ2-7, with TRBD2 matching over 7 bases. V dropped 8 bases and J dropped 7; count of bases not matched to a gene: 8. This CDR3 contains 12 residues. Germline assignment: CDR1 ENHRY and CDR2 SYGVKD. DNA for the CDR3: TGTGCCATCGCTGGGGGGGATACTGAGCAGTACTTC. This codes for CAIAGGDTEQYF.

CDR3 sequence: CASRPQSDNIRRYF. The DNA for the CDR3 is TGTGCCAGCAGACCCCAATCTGACAATATTAGACGGTACTTC. V usage is TRBV6-5 and J usage is TRBJ2-7, with unresolved D. Germline V gene data show CDR1 as MNHEY and CDR2 as SVGAGI. V shed 6 bases and J shed 12 bases, with 24 bases lying between them. CDR3 length: 14 residues.

The chain joins TRBV18 to TRBJ1-3; D might be TRBD1 (5 bases). V gave up 3 bases and J gave up 0 bases, with 6 bases separating them. The CDR3 spans 14 residues. Looked up from germline, CDR1 is KGHSH and CDR2 is LQKENI. Here the CDR3 DNA reads TGTGCCAGCTCACCGGGGGGCTCTGGAAACACCATATATTTT. It codes for CASSPGGSGNTIYF.

The chain carries TRBV23-1 and TRBJ2-7; the D gene is possibly TRBD2 (6 bases). TRBV23-1 is known as an ORF, though its function is uncertain. V gave up 5 bases and J gave up 7 bases, with 24 bases separating them. The CDR3 is 16 amino acids. The CDR3 sequence is CASSKIAEHNLGEQYF. The CDR3 DNA is TGCGCCAGCAGTAAAATAGCGGAGCACAACCTGGGTGAGCAGTACTTC.

The rearrangement joins TRBV7-6 to TRBJ1-4, with D tentatively TRBD1 (6 bases). Trimming cost V 3 bases and J 0 bases, with 11 bases left between them. In germline, CDR1 is SGHVS, CDR2 FNYEAQ. The CDR3 extends over 16 amino acids. The CDR3 loop reads CASSLQGLATNEKLFF. The CDR3, as DNA: TGTGCCAGCAGCTTGCAGGGGCTTGCAACTAATGAAAAACTGTTTTTT.

The chain links TRBV6-5 to TRBJ1-2; possible D gene TRBD1, 6 bases. CDR1 is MNHEY, CDR2 SVGAGI, per germline. The CDR3 is 12 residues long. V was pared by 5 bases and J by 4 bases, with 8 bases between. The DNA of the CDR3 is TGTGCCAGCAGTAACAGGGCCTATGGCTACACCTTC. Translation gives CASSNRAYGYTF.

The chain carries TRBV2 and TRBJ2-2; 9 positions match TRBD1. Germline loops: CDR1 SNHLY, CDR2 FYNNEI. This CDR3 is built from 14 residues. With 6 bases clipped from V and 3 bases from J, the junction kept 2 bases outside the gene matches. CDR3 in amino acids: CASRWTGDTGELFF. The CDR3 DNA reads as TGTGCCAGCAGATGGACAGGGGACACCGGGGAGCTGTTTTTT.

The chain is built from TRBV18 and TRBJ2-2, with 9 bases that match TRBD1. CDR1 KGHSH and CDR2 LQKENI come from the germline V gene. With V trimmed by 9 bases and J by 4 bases, 9 bases remained unmatched. The CDR3 length is 15 residues. The CDR3 region is CASSDGTGITGELFF. CDR3 DNA: TGTGCCAGTTCCGATGGGACAGGGATCACCGGGGAGCTGTTTTTT.

The sample holds one count of this clone. CDR3 amino acids: CASSSSAGGNEKLFF. Here the CDR3 DNA reads TGTGCCAGCAGCTCCTCCGCAGGGGGGAATGAAAAACTGTTTTTT. V gene TRBV7-6 combines with J gene TRBJ1-4, with 7 bases lining up with TRBD1. Germline CDR1 reads SGHVS; CDR2 reads FNYEAQ. Trimming removed 4 bases from V and 5 bases from J; junction bases left unmatched: 7. This CDR3 is 15 amino acids long.

CDR3 protein: CASSVGTGGNQPQHF. In nucleotides, the CDR3 is TGTGCCAGCAGCGTAGGGACAGGGGGCAATCAGCCCCAGCATTTT. The chain links TRBV9 to TRBJ1-5; TRBD1 matches at 9 bases. Per the germline V gene, CDR1 is SGDLS and CDR2 is YYNGEE. The CDR3 runs to 15 residues. With 0 bases clipped from V and 2 bases from J, the junction kept 0 bases outside the gene matches.

The chain employs TRBV29-1 and TRBJ2-3; D is unclear. Germline loops: CDR1 SQVTM, CDR2 ANQGSEA. This CDR3 comprises 11 residues. The ends were cut back, 5 bases at V and 2 bases at J, with 5 bases in the middle. The CDR3 sequence: CSVLNTDTQYF. CDR3 DNA sequence: TGCAGCGTTTTAAACACAGATACGCAGTATTTT.

This CDR3 is CSASSRYNEQFF. The DNA for the CDR3 is TGCAGTGCTAGTAGCCGGTACAATGAGCAGTTCTTC. The chain is built from TRBV20-1 and TRBJ2-1, with D uncertain. Germline CDR1 DFQATT, CDR2 SNEGSKA (reference sequence). Trimming removed 3 bases at V and 4 bases at J, with 7 bases between. The CDR3 totals 12 residues.

The chain uses TRBV19 and TRBJ2-1; TRBD1 matches at 8 bases. The V segment lost 5 bases and the J segment 10 bases; nucleotides outside the gene matches: 10. The CDR3 runs 14 residues. Germline V gene sequence: CDR1 LNHDA, CDR2 SQIVND (reference sequence). CDR3 DNA: TGTGCCAGTAGTGAGGGGACAGGTTTCAGGGAGCAGTTCTTC. This translates into CASSEGTGFREQFF.

The chain is built from TRBV14 and TRBJ2-5, with TRBD2 identical over 13 bases. This CDR3 contains 18 residues. Germline CDR1 SGHDN, CDR2 FVKESK. Losses at the gene ends were 4 bases for V and 3 bases for J; bases not matched to a gene: 11. For the CDR3, the DNA is TGTGCCAGCAGCCCCCACAACCTTGGGACTAGCGGGAAAGAGACCCAGTACTTC. Residues: CASSPHNLGTSGKETQYF.

V and J are TRBV11-2 and TRBJ2-1, with 9 bases aligning to TRBD1. With 4 bases clipped from V and 2 bases from J, the junction kept 3 bases outside the gene matches. The CDR3 covers 15 residues. The V gene's germline CDR1 is SGHAT and CDR2 FQNNGV. The CDR3 DNA is TGTGCCAGCAGCTCCGGGACAGGGACCTACAATGAGCAGTTCTTC. This translates into CASSSGTGTYNEQFF.

The chain is built from TRBV19 and TRBJ2-5; 9 nucleotides agree with TRBD1. The CDR3 runs to 15 residues. The germline V gene has CDR1 LNHDA and CDR2 SQIVND (reference sequence). V gave up 3 bases and J gave up 3 bases; unmatched junction bases: 5. The CDR3 is CASSMTGTGKETQYF. The CDR3 DNA reads as TGTGCCAGTAGTATGACCGGGACAGGGAAAGAGACCCAGTACTTC.

The chain combines TRBV14 with TRBJ2-3; D unclear. The CDR3 length is 16 residues. V was trimmed by 5 bases and J by 4 bases, leaving 19 bases between them. From germline, CDR1 is SGHDN and CDR2 FVKESK. CDR3 bases: TGTGCCAGCAGCTATCTTTTTCTCGGTTCCGCAGATACGCAGTATTTT. It translates to CASSYLFLGSADTQYF.

This clone came up a few times. This sequence joins TRBV24-1 and TRBJ1-5; D not resolved. This CDR3 spans 15 amino acids. Germline V gene lookup returns CDR1 KGHDR and CDR2 SFDVKD. Between the trimmed V and J ends, which lost 3 bases and 2 bases, there was a span of 10 bases. CDR3 sequence (DNA): TGTGCCACCAGTGATCGGGGTGCGGGCAATCAGCCCCAGCATTTT. Translating it yields CATSDRGAGNQPQHF.

The chain uses TRBV29-1 and TRBJ2-1, with a weak D call TRBD2 (6 bases). Trimming removed 1 base from V and 0 bases from J, with 16 bases in between. CDR1 and CDR2 from the germline V gene are SQVTM and ANQGSEA. The CDR3 is 17 residues long. The CDR3, as DNA: TGCAGCGTTGAAGGGGTTGGCGGGGCGAGCTCCTACAATGAGCAGTTCTTC. Translated: CSVEGVGGASSYNEQFF.